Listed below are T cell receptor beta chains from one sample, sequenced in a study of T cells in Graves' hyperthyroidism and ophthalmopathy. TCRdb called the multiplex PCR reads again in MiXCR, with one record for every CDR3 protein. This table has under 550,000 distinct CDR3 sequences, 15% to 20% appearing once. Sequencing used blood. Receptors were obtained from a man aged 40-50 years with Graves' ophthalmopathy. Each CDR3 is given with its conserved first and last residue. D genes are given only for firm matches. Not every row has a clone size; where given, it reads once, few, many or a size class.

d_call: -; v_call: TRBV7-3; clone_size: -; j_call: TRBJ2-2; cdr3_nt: TGTGCCAGCAGCTCTACCCTCGGTTCGACCGGGGAGCTGTTTTTT; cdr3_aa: CASSSTLGSTGELFF
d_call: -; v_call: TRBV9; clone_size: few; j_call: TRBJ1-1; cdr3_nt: TGTGCCAGCAGCGTCGACGGGAACACTGAAGCTTTCTTT; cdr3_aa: CASSVDGNTEAFF
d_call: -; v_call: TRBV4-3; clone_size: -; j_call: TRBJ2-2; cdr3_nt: TGCGCCAGCAGCCAGGCGCAGGGTGGGAGAAGAAACACCGGGGAGCTGTTTTTT; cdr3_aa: CASSQAQGGRRNTGELFF
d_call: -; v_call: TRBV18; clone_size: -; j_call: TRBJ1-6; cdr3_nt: TGTGCCAGCTCACCACTCGTTGATAATTCACCCCTCCACTTT; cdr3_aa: CASSPLVDNSPLHF
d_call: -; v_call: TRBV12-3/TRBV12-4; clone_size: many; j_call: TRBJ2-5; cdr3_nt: TGTGCCAGCAGTTCGACTAGAGGAGAGACCCAGTACTTC; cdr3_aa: CASSSTRGETQYF
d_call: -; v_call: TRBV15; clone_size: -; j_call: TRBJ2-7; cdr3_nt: TGTGCCACCAGCAGAGATCTGGTAGTCTCCTACGAGCAGTACTTC; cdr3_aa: CATSRDLVVSYEQYF
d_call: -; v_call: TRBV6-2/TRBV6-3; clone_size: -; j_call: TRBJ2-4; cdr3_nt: TGTGCCAGTAGAGACCGGGGGTTGGCGGACATTCAGTACTTC; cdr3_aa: CASRDRGLADIQYF
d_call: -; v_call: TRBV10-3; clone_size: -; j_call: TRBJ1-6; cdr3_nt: TGTGCCATCAGTGAAGGGGGGTCACCCCTCCACTTT; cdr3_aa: CAISEGGSPLHF
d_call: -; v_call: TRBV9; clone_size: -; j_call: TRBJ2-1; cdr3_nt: TGTGCCAGCAGCGTAGCTCCCCAAGCGGAGGTGGGGGACAATGAGCAGTTCTTC; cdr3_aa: CASSVAPQAEVGDNEQFF
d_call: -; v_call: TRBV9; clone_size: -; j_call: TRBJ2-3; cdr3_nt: TGTGCCAGCAGCGTATCCGCTGCCCTTAATACGCAGTATTTT; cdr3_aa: CASSVSAALNTQYF
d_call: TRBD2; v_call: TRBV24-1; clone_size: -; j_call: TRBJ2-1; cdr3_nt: TGTGCCACCAGTGATCCCCGGGCGGGAGGCTCCTACAATGAGCAGTTCTTC; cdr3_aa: CATSDPRAGGSYNEQFF
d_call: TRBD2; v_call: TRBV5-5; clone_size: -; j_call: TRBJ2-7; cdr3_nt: TGTGCCAGCAGCTTGGCACTCCAAGCGGGAGGCCCTACCTCCTACAAGCAGTACTTC; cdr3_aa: CASSLALQAGGPTSYKQYF
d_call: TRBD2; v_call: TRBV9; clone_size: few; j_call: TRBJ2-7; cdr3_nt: TGTGCCAGCAGTGGAAGTGGGAGGGCCGGCCTAACCTACGAGCAGTACTTC; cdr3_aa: CASSGSGRAGLTYEQYF
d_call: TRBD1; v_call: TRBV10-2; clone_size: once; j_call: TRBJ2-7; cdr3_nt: TGCGCCAGCAGTGAGGGGGACAGTTCCTACGAGCAGTACTTC; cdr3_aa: CASSEGDSSYEQYF
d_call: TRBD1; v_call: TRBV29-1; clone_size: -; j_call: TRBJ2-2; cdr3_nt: TGCGCCGGACAGGTCTCGAACACCGGGGAGCTGTTTTTT; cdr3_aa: CAGQVSNTGELFF
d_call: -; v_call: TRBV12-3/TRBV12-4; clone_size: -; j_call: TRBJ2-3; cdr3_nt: TGTGCCAGCGTTGGGACGGCGCTTACGCAGTATTTT; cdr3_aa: CASVGTALTQYF
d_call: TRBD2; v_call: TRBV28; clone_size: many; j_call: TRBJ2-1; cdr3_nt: TGTGCCAGCAGTTTGCTAGCGGAGCTCTACAATGAGCAGTTCTTC; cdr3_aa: CASSLLAELYNEQFF
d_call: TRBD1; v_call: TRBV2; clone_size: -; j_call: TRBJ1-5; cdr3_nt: TGTGCCAGCGGGGGACAGAATCAGCCCCAGCATTTT; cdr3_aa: CASGGQNQPQHF
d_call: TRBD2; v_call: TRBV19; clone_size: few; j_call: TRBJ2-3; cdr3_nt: TGTGCCAGTAGTACCTCCGTAGCGGGGGGGACGTTAGATACGCAGTATTTT; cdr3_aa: CASSTSVAGGTLDTQYF
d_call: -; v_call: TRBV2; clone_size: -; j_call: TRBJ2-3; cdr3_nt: TGTGCCAGCGGACCAAGGGGCGCAGATACGCAGTATTTT; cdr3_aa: CASGPRGADTQYF
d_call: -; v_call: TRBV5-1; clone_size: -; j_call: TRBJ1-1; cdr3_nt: TGCGCCAGCTCCGGGCGAGGGGCGGAAACTGAAGCTTTCTTT; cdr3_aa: CASSGRGAETEAFF
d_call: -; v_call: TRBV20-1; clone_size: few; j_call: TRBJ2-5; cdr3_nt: TGCAGTGCCGCACCGCGGGGCAGACGGAATTCTTACTTC; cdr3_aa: CSAAPRGRRNSYF
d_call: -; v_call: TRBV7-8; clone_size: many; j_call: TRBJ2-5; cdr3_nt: TGTGCCAGCAGCTTATATGGGACGGGAGTAGAGACCCAGTACTTC; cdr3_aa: CASSLYGTGVETQYF
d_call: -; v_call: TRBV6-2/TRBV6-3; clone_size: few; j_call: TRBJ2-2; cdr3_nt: TGTGCCAGTAACGAGGGGTACCCGAACACCGGGGAGCTGTTTTTT; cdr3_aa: CASNEGYPNTGELFF
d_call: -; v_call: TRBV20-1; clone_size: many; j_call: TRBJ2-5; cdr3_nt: TGCAGTGCTAAAGGGGCGACCCAGTACTTC; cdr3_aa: CSAKGATQYF
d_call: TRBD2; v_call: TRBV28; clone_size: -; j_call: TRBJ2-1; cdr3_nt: TGTGCCAGCCTTGGGGCACTAGCGAGATCCTACAATGAGCAGTTCTTC; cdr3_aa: CASLGALARSYNEQFF
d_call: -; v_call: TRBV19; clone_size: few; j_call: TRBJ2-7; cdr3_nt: TGTGCCAGCCGTCTAGGGGGGGGACAGAGCTACGAGCAGTACTTC; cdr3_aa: CASRLGGGQSYEQYF
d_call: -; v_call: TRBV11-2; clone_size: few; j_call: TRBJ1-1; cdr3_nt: TGTGCCAGCAGCTTAGATCTCAGGCTGTCTGAAGCTTTCTTT; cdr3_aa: CASSLDLRLSEAFF